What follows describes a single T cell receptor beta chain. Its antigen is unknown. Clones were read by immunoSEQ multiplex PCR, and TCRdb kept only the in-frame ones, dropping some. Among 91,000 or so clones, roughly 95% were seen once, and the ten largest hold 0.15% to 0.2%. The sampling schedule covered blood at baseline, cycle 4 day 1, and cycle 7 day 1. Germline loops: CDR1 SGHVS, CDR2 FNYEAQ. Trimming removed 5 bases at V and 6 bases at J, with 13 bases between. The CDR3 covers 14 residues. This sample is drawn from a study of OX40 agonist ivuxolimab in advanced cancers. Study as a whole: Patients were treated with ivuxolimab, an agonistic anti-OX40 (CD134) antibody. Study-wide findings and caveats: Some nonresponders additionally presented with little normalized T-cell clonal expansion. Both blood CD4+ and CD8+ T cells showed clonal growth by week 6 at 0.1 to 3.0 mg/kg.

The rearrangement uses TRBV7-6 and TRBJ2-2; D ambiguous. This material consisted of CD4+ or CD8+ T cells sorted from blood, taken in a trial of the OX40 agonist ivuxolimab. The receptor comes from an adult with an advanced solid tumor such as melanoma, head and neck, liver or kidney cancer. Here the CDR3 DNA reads TGTGCCAGCAGCCGCGAGATCCAGGCCGGGGAGCTGTTTTTT. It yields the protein CASSREIQAGELFF. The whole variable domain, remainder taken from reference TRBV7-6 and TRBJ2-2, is GAGVSQSPRYKVTKRGQDVALRCDPISGHVSLYWYRQALGQGPEFLTYFNYEAQQDKSGLPNDRFSAERPEGSISTLTIQRTEQRDSAMYRCASSREIQAGELFFGEGSRLTVL.